This entry features one T cell receptor (beta chain) sequence. Its specificity is not known. The authors used template switching to add a universal primer site and gave cDNA unique molecular identifiers. MiXCR, run by TCRdb on the 5' RACE reads, gives a single entry per CDR3 protein. Of approximately 210,000 distinct CDR3 sequences in the sample, 6.5% to 8% were seen once. This specimen comes from a study of identical twins. Study-wide results and caveats: In cord blood, abundant beta clonotypes had fewer insertions; memory showed no trend. Interpretation of the results relied on cross-sectional statistical analysis and not on following the same donors.

V lost 4 bases and J 7 bases, leaving 5 bases between the germline ends. CDR1 SGHAT and CDR2 FQNNGV come from the germline V gene. The CDR3 is made up of 12 amino acids. This same sample was also taken into another study, of T cells expressing NK-cell markers. From that report: The sorts in several experiments were restricted to alpha-beta TCR T cells by an anti-gamma-delta TCR antibody.

This clonotype was obtained from a woman under 30 in good health. The rearrangement joins TRBV11-2 to TRBJ1-6; D remains ambiguous. Sequenced input: CD8+ T cells sorted from blood. CDR3 coding DNA: TGTGCCAGCAGCTCGGGGAATTCACCCCTCCACTTT. The encoded protein is CASSSGNSPLHF.